The 6 T cell receptor beta chains presented below share a single source sample, sequenced in a study of response to subunit inactivated influenza vaccine. In TCRdb, the RT-PCR reads were re-called with MiXCR into one record per CDR3 protein. This table holds under 200,000 distinct CDR3 sequences, around 10% found once. Sequences were derived from CD8+ T cells sorted from PBMCs, sampled approximately 25 months after vaccination. The receptor set was obtained from a man aged 50 to 69 who received an inactivated influenza vaccine.

This clonotype appeared a few times. The chain combines TRBV3-1 with TRBJ1-4; unclear D gene. Germline V gene data show CDR1 as LGHDT and CDR2 as YNNKEL (reference sequence). CDR3 size: 17 residues. V was trimmed by 4 bases and J by 0 bases, leaving 15 bases between them. The CDR3 nucleotides are TGTGCCAGCAGCCTCCGTGGAGTCTCTGCAACTAATGAAAAACTGTTTTTT. This sequence encodes CASSLRGVSATNEKLFF.

The V and J genes are TRBV4-3 and TRBJ2-1, with 15 positions matching TRBD2. Germline loops: CDR1 LGHNA, CDR2 YSLEER. V shed 4 bases and J 15 bases; nucleotides not matched to a gene: 7. This CDR3 comprises 14 residues. The CDR3 spells CASSLGLAGGPWFF. CDR3 DNA sequence: TGCGCCAGCAGCCTCGGACTAGCGGGAGGGCCATGGTTCTTC.

This clonotype appeared a few times. This rearrangement joins TRBV4-1 to TRBJ1-5; D is undetermined. Trimming shortened V by 4 bases and J by 0 bases, and 10 bases separated the two germline ends. The CDR3 runs 15 residues. Germline V CDR1 and CDR2: MGHRA, YSYEKL. The CDR3 spells CASSPQYYSNQPQHF. The CDR3 nucleotides are TGCGCCAGCAGCCCCCAGTACTATAGCAATCAGCCCCAGCATTTT.

The chain employs TRBV14 and TRBJ2-5; 13 bases align to TRBD2. The germline CDR1 and CDR2 sequences are SGHDN and FVKESK. V was clipped by 6 bases and J by 5 bases; unmatched bases: 6. CDR3 length: 15 residues. CDR3 sequence (DNA): TGTGCCAGCAGTCCTACTAGCGGGAGGGTCGAGACCCAGTACTTC. Amino acids: CASSPTSGRVETQYF. Filled out from reference TRBV14 and TRBJ2-5, the complete variable domain reads EAGVTQFPSHSVIEKGQTVTLRCDPISGHDNLYWYRRVMGKEIKFLLHFVKESKQDESGMPNNRFLAERTGGTYSTLKVQPAELEDSGVYFCASSPTSGRVETQYFGPGTRLLVL.

In this sample, this clonotype turned up a few times. The rearrangement joins TRBV27 to TRBJ1-2; TRBD1 matches 10 bases. Losses at the gene ends were 4 bases for V and 8 bases for J; bases not matched to a gene: 10. The CDR3 consists of 15 residues. Per the germline V gene, CDR1 is MNHEY and CDR2 is SMNVEV (reference sequence). The CDR3 spells CASSSSRGTGEGYTF. The CDR3 DNA reads TGTGCCAGCAGTTCCTCAAGGGGGACAGGGGAAGGCTACACCTTC.

Of note for this clonotype: The junction does not match germline at one end; this may be a read error. This sequence joins TRBV9 and TRBJ1-1; D possibly corresponds to TRBD1 (6 bases). This CDR3 contains 14 residues. Germline V gives CDR1 SGDLS, CDR2 YYNGEE. This CDR3 reads CARSVGDKNTEAFF. The CDR3 DNA follows: TGTGCCAGAAGCGTAGGGGACAAGAACACTGAAGCTTTCTTT. The whole variable domain, remainder taken from reference TRBV9 and TRBJ1-1, is DSGVTQTPKHLITATGQRVTLRCSPRSGDLSVYWYQQSLDQGLQFLIQYYNGEERAKGNILERFSAQQFPDLHSELNLSSLELGDSALYFCARSVGDKNTEAFFGQGTRLTVV.